A selection of T cell receptor beta chains follows, all from one sample in a study of neoadjuvant anti-PD-1 for oral cavity cancer. The data were produced by immunoSEQ multiplex PCR, yet TCRdb's version contains in-frame clones alone and is incomplete. The profile shows 18,000 or so clones, about 65% of them singletons. The sample in question was PBMCs, obtained before nivolumab (anti-PD-1) treatment. The receptor set was obtained from a person between 40 and 79 years old with oral cavity squamous cell carcinoma. Each CDR3 is given with its conserved first and last residue. The order of the fields is V gene, J gene, CDR3 length, CDR3 protein.

V gene: TRBV6-5; J gene: TRBJ1-1; CDR3 length: 14; CDR3 protein: CASSYPGTRREAFF
V gene: TRBV9; J gene: TRBJ2-2; CDR3 length: 16; CDR3 protein: CASSVAGGSNTGELFF
V gene: TRBV9; J gene: TRBJ2-3; CDR3 length: 16; CDR3 protein: CASSQTTGISTDTQYF
V gene: TRBV2; J gene: TRBJ1-3; CDR3 length: 13; CDR3 protein: CASTPISGNTIYF
V gene: TRBV2; J gene: TRBJ1-2; CDR3 length: 14; CDR3 protein: CASSPEYRNYGYTF
V gene: TRBV5-6; J gene: TRBJ2-7; CDR3 length: 11; CDR3 protein: CASSLEGEQYF
V gene: TRBV11-2; J gene: TRBJ2-7; CDR3 length: 15; CDR3 protein: CASSAAAQTNYEQYF
V gene: TRBV6-5; J gene: TRBJ1-5; CDR3 length: 15; CDR3 protein: CASSPHGARNQPQHF
V gene: TRBV5-1; J gene: TRBJ1-4; CDR3 length: 13; CDR3 protein: CASLDENNEKLFF
V gene: TRBV11-1; J gene: TRBJ2-3; CDR3 length: 12; CDR3 protein: CASTFSTDTQYF
V gene: TRBV25-1; J gene: TRBJ1-1; CDR3 length: 12; CDR3 protein: CASSDFRTEAFF
V gene: TRBV6-1; J gene: TRBJ1-2; CDR3 length: 18; CDR3 protein: CASSAAPGQGANNYGYTF
V gene: TRBV7-3; J gene: TRBJ2-3; CDR3 length: 12; CDR3 protein: CASSSDLDTQYF
V gene: TRBV7-9; J gene: TRBJ2-7; CDR3 length: 13; CDR3 protein: CASSLAGTYEQYF
V gene: TRBV6-1; J gene: TRBJ2-1; CDR3 length: 15; CDR3 protein: CASSAGTSGTRKQFF
V gene: TRBV4-2; J gene: TRBJ1-2; CDR3 length: 16; CDR3 protein: CASSQENEGANYGYTF
V gene: TRBV14; J gene: TRBJ1-3; CDR3 length: 13; CDR3 protein: CASAQGAGNTIYF
V gene: TRBV6-5; J gene: TRBJ2-7; CDR3 length: 14; CDR3 protein: CASRRGQGTAEQYF
V gene: TRBV5-6; J gene: TRBJ2-7; CDR3 length: 14; CDR3 protein: CASRAGTGSYEQYF
V gene: TRBV2; J gene: TRBJ1-2; CDR3 length: 15; CDR3 protein: CASLGTGLNNYGYTF
V gene: TRBV2; J gene: TRBJ2-1; CDR3 length: 15; CDR3 protein: CASSERGTGGFEQFF
V gene: TRBV7-6; J gene: TRBJ2-1; CDR3 length: 13; CDR3 protein: CASSALTGGEQFF
V gene: TRBV4-1; J gene: TRBJ2-5; CDR3 length: 17; CDR3 protein: CASSHIGTSGTGETQYF
V gene: TRBV11-3; J gene: TRBJ2-1; CDR3 length: 11; CDR3 protein: CASSTRGEQFF
V gene: TRBV2; J gene: TRBJ1-5; CDR3 length: 15; CDR3 protein: CASRKVTGGGQPQHF
V gene: TRBV9; J gene: TRBJ1-2; CDR3 length: 14; CDR3 protein: CASSGDRASPGYTF
V gene: TRBV5-1; J gene: TRBJ2-7; CDR3 length: 14; CDR3 protein: CASSLGQGAVEQYF
V gene: TRBV7-9; J gene: TRBJ1-1; CDR3 length: 13; CDR3 protein: CASSLAGTGEAFF
V gene: TRBV27; J gene: TRBJ2-6; CDR3 length: 13; CDR3 protein: CASSSSGANVLTF
V gene: TRBV19; J gene: TRBJ2-7; CDR3 length: 14; CDR3 protein: CASSISEASYEQYF
V gene: TRBV6-1; J gene: TRBJ2-1; CDR3 length: 15; CDR3 protein: CASSLTSGSVTEQFF
V gene: TRBV19; J gene: TRBJ1-2; CDR3 length: 13; CDR3 protein: CASRPGANYGYTF
V gene: TRBV6-1; J gene: TRBJ1-1; CDR3 length: 16; CDR3 protein: CASSELGGQRNTEAFF
V gene: TRBV6-1; J gene: TRBJ2-5; CDR3 length: 14; CDR3 protein: CASSLGQSPETQYF
V gene: TRBV4-1; J gene: TRBJ2-1; CDR3 length: 16; CDR3 protein: CASSQAATGGYNEQFF
V gene: TRBV6-1; J gene: TRBJ2-7; CDR3 length: 12; CDR3 protein: CASSESGPEQYF
V gene: TRBV27; J gene: TRBJ2-6; CDR3 length: 16; CDR3 protein: CASSFLSHSGANVLTF
V gene: TRBV2; J gene: TRBJ2-1; CDR3 length: 11; CDR3 protein: CASSGYNEQFF
V gene: TRBV2; J gene: TRBJ1-5; CDR3 length: 13; CDR3 protein: CASRSGGNQPQHF
V gene: TRBV9; J gene: TRBJ2-1; CDR3 length: 15; CDR3 protein: CASSGGSAGVNEQFF
V gene: TRBV4-2; J gene: TRBJ1-5; CDR3 length: 16; CDR3 protein: CASSQEAGQGYQPQHF
V gene: TRBV11-2; J gene: TRBJ2-5; CDR3 length: 13; CDR3 protein: CASSLVGRETQYF
V gene: TRBV14; J gene: TRBJ1-2; CDR3 length: 14; CDR3 protein: CASSQDYRGAGYTF
V gene: TRBV27; J gene: TRBJ1-1; CDR3 length: 13; CDR3 protein: CASSLRVLTEAFF
V gene: TRBV4-1; J gene: TRBJ2-1; CDR3 length: 15; CDR3 protein: CASSQDTGRYNEQFF
V gene: TRBV28; J gene: TRBJ1-1; CDR3 length: 14; CDR3 protein: CASSLDRGNTEAFF
V gene: TRBV7-3; J gene: TRBJ2-3; CDR3 length: 15; CDR3 protein: CASSLGVSGTDTQYF
V gene: TRBV6-5; J gene: TRBJ1-2; CDR3 length: 12; CDR3 protein: CAGGSSGTHYTF
V gene: TRBV19; J gene: TRBJ2-4; CDR3 length: 19; CDR3 protein: CASSISPDTGEGTKNIQYF